The 22 T cell receptor beta chains below come from one sample, sequenced in a study of cytomegalovirus exposure and HLA in healthy donors. PCR used 60 Vbeta primers and 13 Jbeta primers. The assay was immunoSEQ multiplex PCR, and TCRdb's table has in-frame clones only and misses some. Of 80,000 to 100,000 clones in the sample, 75% to 85% were seen once. The sequencing sample was made of PBMCs. The source is a man between 18 and 35 years old in good health and CMV-seropositive.

The chain is built from TRBV10-3 and TRBJ1-5; 9 bases align to TRBD1. Germline V gene data show CDR1 as ENHRY and CDR2 as SYGVKD. The V and J ends lost 11 bases and 7 bases, in that order; junction bases with no gene match: 9. The CDR3 is made up of 13 amino acids. The CDR3 loop reads CAAGTGSVQPQHF. The CDR3 DNA reads as TGTGCCGCGGGGACAGGGTCCGTCCAGCCCCAGCATTTT.

The V gene is TRBV28, the J gene TRBJ2-3; D might be TRBD1 (6 bases). V dropped 2 bases and J dropped 3 bases, with 12 bases sitting between them. Germline CDR1 is MDHEN and CDR2 is SYDVKM. This CDR3 region has 15 residues. The CDR3 nucleotides read TGTGCCAGCAGTTTAACTACAGGACAGACAGATACGCAGTATTTT. The encoded protein is CASSLTTGQTDTQYF.

In nucleotides, the CDR3 is TGCGCCAGCAGCGTGAGTACCGGGGGCTCCTACGAGCAGTACTTC. This codes for CASSVSTGGSYEQYF. The chain joins TRBV5-1 to TRBJ2-7, with D possibly matching TRBD2 (6 bases). Trimming left V 4 bases short and J 0 bases short, with 14 bases between. Germline V gives CDR1 SGHRS, CDR2 YFSETQ. The length of the CDR3 is 15 residues.

This chain joins TRBV5-1 and TRBJ2-4, with TRBD1 identical over 8 bases. The CDR3 length is 16 residues. Trimming removed 4 bases from V and 0 bases from J; junction bases left unmatched: 6. In germline, CDR1 is SGHRS, CDR2 YFSETQ. CDR3 amino acids: CASSIGQGGAKNIQYF. In DNA, the CDR3 is TGCGCCAGCAGCATCGGACAGGGCGGAGCCAAAAACATTCAGTACTTC.

V usage is TRBV5-1 and J usage is TRBJ2-2, with a weak D call TRBD1 (6 bases). Germline lookup yields CDR1 SGHRS and CDR2 YFSETQ. This CDR3 contains 15 residues. The germline V and J ends were trimmed by 3 bases and 4 bases, with 13 bases remaining between them. DNA for the CDR3: TGCGCCAGCAGCTCCAGGACAGACTTCACCGGGGAGCTGTTTTTT. It encodes CASSSRTDFTGELFF.

The genes are TRBV4-1 and TRBJ1-5; D is perhaps TRBD1 (6 bases). This CDR3 is 15 amino acids long. Germline V CDR1 and CDR2: MGHRA, YSYEKL. The V end lost 1 base, the J end lost 6 bases, and 13 bases lay between the germline ends. The CDR3 region is CASSQVGGRGQPQHF. The CDR3 DNA sequence: TGCGCCAGCAGCCAAGTCGGGGGGCGCGGTCAGCCCCAGCATTTT.

The table lists this clone with a count of one. CDR3 region: CASSAGHSLETQYF. CDR3 in DNA: TGTGCCAGCAGTGCGGGACATTCCCTGGAGACCCAGTACTTC. The chain links TRBV6-1 to TRBJ2-5, with D possibly matching TRBD1 (6 bases). The germline V and J ends were trimmed by 4 bases and 5 bases, with 14 bases remaining between them. This CDR3 spans 14 amino acids. Germline CDR1 reads MNHNS; CDR2 reads SASEGT.

CDR3: CASRPTSGGTDTQYF. Here the CDR3 DNA reads TGTGCCAGCAGGCCGACTAGCGGGGGAACAGATACGCAGTATTTT. V is TRBV27 and J is TRBJ2-3; TRBD2 matches 12 bases. The trim removed 6 bases at V and 3 bases at J, leaving 4 bases unmatched. Per germline, CDR1 MNHEY and CDR2 SMNVEV (reference sequence). The CDR3 sequence is 15 residues long.

This chain connects TRBV6-4 to TRBJ2-2, with D possibly TRBD2 on 5 matching bases. The V gene lost 3 bases and the J gene lost 0 bases, with 8 bases spanning the gap. There are 15 residues in the CDR3. Per germline, CDR1 MRHNA and CDR2 SNTAGT. Here the CDR3 DNA reads TGTGCCAGCAGTGAAGCGGATTCGAACACCGGGGAGCTGTTTTTT. Residues: CASSEADSNTGELFF.

This rearrangement joins TRBV21-1 to TRBJ2-3; TRBD1 is taken as the D call from the table, unchecked against the DNA. TRBV21-1 is deemed a pseudogene. The CDR3 runs 16 residues. The CDR3 DNA is TGTGCCAGCAGCAAAGACGGACAGACCGCCACAGATACGCAGTATTTT. Amino acids: CASSKDGQTATDTQYF.

The chain combines TRBV6-1 with TRBJ1-3, with 8 bases lining up with TRBD1. CDR1 is MNHNS, CDR2 SASEGT, per germline. CDR3 length: 14 amino acids. The V segment lost 7 bases and the J segment 0 bases; nucleotides outside the gene matches: 2. CDR3 coding DNA: TGTGCCAGCACCACAGGGGGCTCTGGAAACACCATATATTTT. This codes for CASTTGGSGNTIYF.

The J gene is TRBJ1-5, the V gene TRBV6-1; D remains unclear. Trimming took 9 bases from V and 0 from J, leaving 12 bases between them. The CDR3 has 14 amino acids. Per the germline V gene, CDR1 is MNHNS and CDR2 is SASEGT. The CDR3 spells CASFPFLSNQPQHF. The CDR3 region has the DNA TGTGCCAGTTTTCCCTTCCTTAGCAATCAGCCCCAGCATTTT.

This chain connects TRBV29-1 to TRBJ2-5; D uncertain. Trimming cost V 6 bases and J 2 bases, with 4 bases left between them. Germline V gives CDR1 SQVTM, CDR2 ANQGSEA. The CDR3 runs 10 residues. In DNA form, the CDR3 reads TGCAGCGTCCTACAAGAGACCCAGTACTTC. It translates to CSVLQETQYF.

The chain employs TRBV7-2 and TRBJ1-5; D perhaps matches TRBD1 (6 bases). Germline CDR1 reads SGHTA; CDR2 reads FQGNSA. The CDR3 length is 15 residues. Trimming took off 4 bases at V and 2 bases at J, with 12 bases between the two ends. Here the CDR3 DNA reads TGTGCCAGCAGCTCGCAGGGGTCGGGCAATCAGCCCCAGCATTTT. Its translation is CASSSQGSGNQPQHF.

The chain links TRBV28 to TRBJ1-2; 7 nucleotides align to TRBD1. There are 16 residues in the CDR3. Trimming cost V 8 bases and J 0 bases; bases outside gene matches: 12. The germline V gene encodes CDR1 MDHEN and CDR2 SYDVKM. DNA of the CDR3: TGTGCCAGCCTCCCGGACAGGTATCAAGCTAACTATGGCTACACCTTC. This sequence encodes CASLPDRYQANYGYTF.

In its sample, this clone was seen a few times. The chain is built from TRBV7-9 and TRBJ1-2; TRBD1 aligns across 9 bases. Trimming at V came to 4 bases and at J to 8 bases, leaving 8 bases not matched to a gene. Germline values: CDR1 SEHNR, CDR2 FQNEAQ (reference sequence). The CDR3 runs to 14 residues. Here the CDR3 reads CASSSRGTGSGYTF. CDR3 DNA: TGTGCCAGCAGCTCCCGCGGGACAGGGTCCGGCTACACCTTC.

The gene calls are TRBV7-9 and TRBJ2-7; 7 nucleotides align to TRBD2. This CDR3 comprises 14 residues. Germline CDR1 reads SEHNR; CDR2 reads FQNEAQ (reference sequence). V shed 1 base and J 3 bases; nucleotides not matched to a gene: 3. The CDR3 loop is CASSLGGGIYEQYF. The CDR3 region has the DNA TGTGCCAGCAGCTTAGGCGGGGGAATCTACGAGCAGTACTTC.

The chain couples TRBV5-1 to TRBJ2-5; TRBD2 matches at 10 bases. The CDR3 runs to 15 residues. J was trimmed by 3 bases and V by 3 bases; bases with no gene match: 5. Germline loops: CDR1 SGHRS, CDR2 YFSETQ. This CDR3 is CASSSSGGREETQYF. CDR3 sequence (DNA): TGCGCCAGCAGCTCTAGCGGGGGTAGGGAAGAGACCCAGTACTTC.

This clone has only a few counts. The junction departs from the called germline gene at one end, perhaps through a read error. The rearrangement joins TRBV11-2 to TRBJ2-5, with TRBD2 identical over 11 bases. The germline gives CDR1 SGHAT, CDR2 FQNNGV. The CDR3 sequence is 15 residues long. In nucleotides, the CDR3 is TGTGCCAGCAGGTTAGGGACTAGCGGACAAGAGACCCAGTACTTC. Protein product: CASRLGTSGQETQYF. Complete variable domain (other parts from reference TRBV11-2 and TRBJ2-5): EAGVAQSPRYKIIEKRQSVAFWCNPISGHATLYWYQQILGQGPKLLIQFQNNGVVDDSQLPKDRFSAERLKGVDSTLKIQPAKLEDSAVYLCASRLGTSGQETQYFGPGTRLLVL.

The chain carries TRBV5-1 and TRBJ2-6; D may be TRBD2 (7 bases). CDR3 length: 15 residues. Per the germline V gene, CDR1 is SGHRS and CDR2 is YFSETQ. Trimming took off 4 bases at V and 3 bases at J, with 11 bases between the two ends. CDR3 protein: CASSGGAFGANVLTF. The CDR3 DNA sequence: TGCGCCAGCAGCGGGGGGGCCTTTGGGGCCAACGTCCTGACTTTC.

This clone came up once. The CDR3 reads CATTGGATVGETQYF. CDR3 sequence (DNA): TGTGCCACCACAGGTGGGGCCACAGTCGGGGAGACCCAGTACTTC. The gene calls are TRBV28 and TRBJ2-5; tentatively, D is TRBD1 (5 bases). Deletions cut 10 bases from V and 5 bases from J, with 23 bases between. The CDR3 runs 15 residues. The V gene's germline CDR1 is MDHEN and CDR2 SYDVKM.

The gene calls are TRBV6-5 and TRBJ2-1; 10 positions agree with TRBD1. V lost 2 bases, J lost 2 bases, and 0 bases stayed unmatched. Germline V CDR1 and CDR2: MNHEY, SVGAGI. The CDR3 totals 15 residues. The DNA of the CDR3 is TGTGCCAGCAGTTACGACAGGGGGCCCTACAATGAGCAGTTCTTC. This translates into CASSYDRGPYNEQFF.